Shown below are 20 T cell receptor beta chains from a single sample sequenced in a study of CD8 T cells in ankylosing spondylitis. TCRdb re-derived calls from the 5' RACE reads in MiXCR, one entry per CDR3 protein. The sample includes some 240,000 distinct CDR3 sequences, around 9.2% of them seen just once. The sequenced sample consisted of blood, either unsorted or a sorted T cell fraction (not recorded which). The origin of the receptors is a male donor with ankylosing spondylitis or in good health (not recorded which).

This clonotype was found many times. This chain links TRBV6-2 or TRBV6-3 with TRBJ1-1; D gene ambiguous. The CDR3 extends over 13 amino acids. Trimming cost V 7 bases and J 0 bases, with 9 bases left between them. In germline, CDR1 is MNHEY, CDR2 SVGEGT. The CDR3 loop reads CASNKEMNTEAFF. DNA of the CDR3: TGTGCCAGCAATAAAGAGATGAACACTGAAGCTTTCTTT.

This clonotype was detected ten times or more. The chain is built from TRBV29-1 and TRBJ1-1; TRBD1 might be the D (5 bases). Germline V gene data show CDR1 as SQVTM and CDR2 as ANQGSEA. There are 13 residues in the CDR3. Deletions cut 4 bases from V and 2 bases from J, with 11 bases between. The CDR3 DNA reads as TGCAGCGTTGCGGTCAGGGTCAACACTGAAGCTTTCTTT. This sequence encodes CSVAVRVNTEAFF. Full variable domain (missing parts from reference TRBV29-1 and TRBJ1-1): SAVISQKPSRDICQRGTSLTIQCQVDSQVTMMFWYRQQPGQSLTLIATANQGSEATYESGFVIDKFPISRPNLTFSTLTVSNMSPEDSSIYLCSVAVRVNTEAFFGQGTRLTVV.

The chain links TRBV5-1 to TRBJ2-3; D remains ambiguous. CDR3 length: 15 residues. CDR1 and CDR2 (germline): SGHRS, YFSETQ. With 0 bases removed from V and 5 bases from J, the gap between germline ends came to 13 bases. As DNA, the CDR3 is TGCGCCAGCAGCTTGGCCGCGATAGCTGGAGATACGCAGTATTTT. Amino acids: CASSLAAIAGDTQYF.

This clonotype was picked up many times. This chain's CDR3 is CSARTTGLGNQPQHF. CDR3 coding DNA: TGCAGTGCTAGAACAACGGGGCTGGGCAATCAGCCCCAGCATTTT. The chain joins TRBV20-1 to TRBJ1-5, with D maybe TRBD1 (5 bases). From germline, CDR1 is DFQATT and CDR2 SNEGSKA (reference sequence). This CDR3 is 15 amino acids long. Trimming took off 2 bases at V and 2 bases at J, with 13 bases between the two ends.

This chain links TRBV20-1 with TRBJ2-1; 11 positions agree with TRBD2. The CDR3 sequence is 14 residues long. Looked up from germline, CDR1 is DFQATT and CDR2 is SNEGSKA (reference sequence). V was clipped by 5 bases and J by 10 bases; unmatched bases: 10. Here the CDR3 DNA reads TGCAGTGCTTCCCCGGGACTAGCGGTTCGGGAGCAGTTCTTC. Translating it yields CSASPGLAVREQFF.

This clonotype was seen ten or more times. The chain carries TRBV5-6 and TRBJ1-1, with a weak D call TRBD1 (5 bases). This CDR3 has 14 residues. Trimming stripped 4 bases from V and 5 bases from J, with 15 bases between. Per the germline V gene, CDR1 is SGHDT and CDR2 is YYEEEE. The CDR3 DNA reads as TGTGCCAGCAGCCTGGAGGGACTGTGGACTGAAGCTTTCTTT. Encoded protein: CASSLEGLWTEAFF.

V is TRBV4-3 and J is TRBJ2-5; a weak D match, TRBD2 (5 bases). The V end was cut by 1 base, the J end by 2 bases, with 11 bases between. This CDR3 contains 15 residues. The V gene's germline CDR1 is LGHNA and CDR2 YSLEER. Here the CDR3 DNA reads TGCGCCAGCAGCCAAGGAGGAGGTCCGCAAGAGACCCAGTACTTC. Translation gives CASSQGGGPQETQYF.

Ten or more counts support this clonotype. V usage is TRBV2 and J usage is TRBJ2-1, with D tentatively TRBD2 (6 bases). The CDR3 has 15 amino acids. CDR1 is SNHLY and CDR2 is FYNNEI in the germline V gene. V lost 1 base and J 15 bases, leaving 22 bases between the germline ends. The CDR3 DNA is TGTGCCAGCAGTGAAGGGACTATCCACCCACCTACAGCGTTCTTC. This encodes CASSEGTIHPPTAFF.

Worth noting for this clonotype: This may come from a read error, since a much larger clone is one base off. The chain employs TRBV4-3 and TRBJ1-1; 8 bases are shared with TRBD1. The J segment lost 4 bases and the V segment lost 4 bases, leaving 14 bases of the junction unmatched. Germline V CDR1 and CDR2: LGHNA, YSLEER. The CDR3 totals 17 residues. As DNA, the CDR3 is TGCGCCAGCAGCCCCACCCTGCGCCCAACAGGGGGCACTGAAGCTTTCTTT. Translated, it gives CASSPTLRPTGGTEAFF.

This clonotype was seen many times. One end of the junction fails to match germline, which may point to a read error. The V gene is TRBV29-1, the J gene TRBJ1-3, with D perhaps TRBD1 (5 bases). CDR3 size: 15 residues. The germline V gene has CDR1 SQVTM and CDR2 ANQGSEA. Written as DNA, the CDR3 is TGCAGCGTAGAAGGGGAAATGGGATCAGGAAACACCATATATTTT. Protein sequence: CSVEGEMGSGNTIYF.

A few counts support this clonotype. The V gene is TRBV4-3, the J gene TRBJ2-7; D is unclear. The germline gives CDR1 LGHNA, CDR2 YSLEER. The ends were cut back, 0 bases at V and 1 base at J, with 7 bases in the middle. CDR3 length: 14 residues. CDR3 loop: CASSQEDWSYEQYF. The DNA for the CDR3 is TGCGCCAGCAGCCAAGAAGACTGGTCCTACGAGCAGTACTTC.

This clonotype was seen ten or more times. The gene calls are TRBV10-3 and TRBJ1-3; D gene unclear. The CDR3 has 15 residues. Per germline, CDR1 ENHRY and CDR2 SYGVKD. Trimming cost V 10 bases and J 0 bases, with 16 bases left between them. Written as DNA, the CDR3 is TGTGCCACCGGGCTGGAGATGAGCTCTGGAAACACCATATATTTT. This translates into CATGLEMSSGNTIYF.

This clonotype was detected ten times or more. The chain is built from TRBV5-1 and TRBJ2-3, with D uncertain. The germline CDR1 and CDR2 sequences are SGHRS and YFSETQ. CDR3 size: 13 residues. The ends were cut back, 6 bases at V and 0 bases at J, with 8 bases in the middle. This CDR3 reads CASKGSSTDTQYF. CDR3 in DNA: TGCGCCAGCAAAGGATCTAGCACAGATACGCAGTATTTT. Full variable domain (outside the CDR3, taken from reference TRBV5-1 and TRBJ2-3): KAGVTQTPRYLIKTRGQQVTLSCSPISGHRSVSWYQQTPGQGLQFLFEYFSETQRNKGNFPGRFSGRQFSNSRSEMNVSTLELGDSALYLCASKGSSTDTQYFGPGTRLTVL.

This clonotype has at least ten counts. V and J are TRBV20-1 and TRBJ2-2; 8 bases agree with TRBD2. Unmatched junction bases numbered 8, after V lost 6 bases and J lost 5 bases. The CDR3 has 14 amino acids. Per germline, CDR1 DFQATT and CDR2 SNEGSKA (reference sequence). This CDR3 reads CSAPPGGLTGELFF. CDR3 sequence (DNA): TGCAGTGCCCCGCCGGGGGGGCTAACCGGGGAGCTGTTTTTT.

This clonotype has just a few counts. This chain connects TRBV5-1 to TRBJ2-7; 8 positions agree with TRBD2. The CDR3 extends over 15 amino acids. The V and J ends lost 0 bases and 4 bases, in that order; junction bases with no gene match: 6. The germline V gene encodes CDR1 SGHRS and CDR2 YFSETQ. The CDR3 DNA sequence: TGCGCCAGCAGCTTGGACCCGGGGGGGCCTTACGAGCAGTACTTC. The encoded protein is CASSLDPGGPYEQYF. Combining the CDR3 with reference TRBV5-1 and TRBJ2-7 gives the whole variable domain KAGVTQTPRYLIKTRGQQVTLSCSPISGHRSVSWYQQTPGQGLQFLFEYFSETQRNKGNFPGRFSGRQFSNSRSEMNVSTLELGDSALYLCASSLDPGGPYEQYFGPGTRLTVT.

The J gene is TRBJ1-1, the V gene TRBV6-1; TRBD1 matches 10 bases. With V trimmed by 6 bases and J by 0 bases, 10 bases remained unmatched. Germline V gives CDR1 MNHNS, CDR2 SASEGT. The length of the CDR3 is 17 residues. The CDR3 nucleotides read TGTGCCAGCAGAGACCGGGGACAGGGGATTATGAACACTGAAGCTTTCTTT. Translation: CASRDRGQGIMNTEAFF.

This CDR3 reads CASSPTGSTLYGANVLTF. DNA of the CDR3: TGTGCCAGCAGCCCAACAGGGTCAACCTTATATGGGGCCAACGTCCTGACTTTC. The rearrangement joins TRBV11-1 to TRBJ2-6; tentative D call: TRBD1 (6 bases). The ends were cut back, 5 bases at V and 3 bases at J, with 20 bases in the middle. The CDR3 is 18 residues long. CDR1 and CDR2 (germline): SGHAT, FQDESV (reference sequence).

The chain recombines TRBV7-2 with TRBJ2-1, with 7 positions matching TRBD1. V trimming: 4 bases; J trimming: 5 bases; junction bases outside the gene matches: 5. Germline lookup yields CDR1 SGHTA and CDR2 FQGNSA. The CDR3 totals 14 residues. The CDR3 DNA sequence: TGTGCCAGCAGCTCCTCGGGACAGAACAATGAGCAGTTCTTC. Residues: CASSSSGQNNEQFF.

This clonotype was recorded a few times. V gene TRBV30 combines with J gene TRBJ1-1; D unclear. V lost 3 bases and J lost 4, with 12 bases in between. This CDR3 is built from 13 residues. Germline V gene data show CDR1 as GTSNPN and CDR2 as SVGIG (reference sequence). This CDR3 is CAWSAGHRTEAFF. CDR3 coding DNA: TGTGCCTGGAGCGCGGGCCACCGCACTGAAGCTTTCTTT.

There are many counts of this clonotype. This chain connects TRBV5-1 to TRBJ2-3, with D unresolved. The V end lost 4 bases, the J end lost 0 bases, and 3 bases lay between the germline ends. Germline CDR1 SGHRS, CDR2 YFSETQ. This CDR3 spans 12 amino acids. As DNA, the CDR3 is TGCGCCAGCAGCGAAAGCACAGATACGCAGTATTTT. Amino acids: CASSESTDTQYF.